This T cell receptor (beta chain) was identified during a study of control samples from healthy donors and cancer patients. CDR1 and CDR2 (germline): SGHRS, YFSETQ. This CDR3 has 15 amino acids. Trimming left V 4 bases short and J 2 bases short, with 13 bases between. Assay used: immunoSEQ multiplex PCR; TCRdb lists only in-frame clones, some missing. The table has 96,000 or so clones, 80% to 95% seen once. The chain combines TRBV5-1 with TRBJ1-3, with D perhaps matching TRBD1 (6 bases). The sample comprised blood. This sequence originates from a young man in good health. CDR3 protein: CASSPTGQTGNTIYF. Written as DNA, the CDR3 is TGCGCCAGCAGCCCCACGGGACAAACTGGAAACACCATATATTTT.